This T cell receptor beta chain appears in the sequencing data of a study of cytomegalovirus exposure and HLA in healthy donors. Points on this clone: No antigen is known for it.

Primers included in the PCR were 60 Vbeta and 13 Jbeta primers. Generated by immunoSEQ multiplex PCR, the TCRdb table keeps only in-frame clones and is missing some. Among 150,000 to 200,000 clones listed, roughly 80% were seen once. Study-wide results and caveats: A later analysis linked a missense variant in DCLRE1C to the trimming of TCR beta V and J genes. Based on reports, TCR beta sequences accurately predicted HLA-A and HLA-B alleles for most subjects. In vitro experiments confirmed that three CMV-associated chains were specific for CMV antigens.

The CDR3 length is 16 residues. V shed 4 bases and J 2 bases; nucleotides not matched to a gene: 11. Germline V CDR1 and CDR2: MNHEY, SMNVEV (reference sequence). The TCR originated in a male donor in good health and CMV-seronegative. The sample was PBMCs. The gene calls are TRBV27 and TRBJ2-7; 7 bases are a match to TRBD2. The CDR3 loop reads CASSWTGGSAPYEQYF. CDR3 DNA: TGTGCCAGCAGTTGGACGGGCGGGAGTGCGCCCTACGAGCAGTACTTC.